This T cell receptor beta chain is from a study of neurological immune-mediated disorders. MiXCR was run by TCRdb on the 5' RACE reads, yielding one entry per CDR3 protein. Of around 40,000 distinct CDR3 sequences in the sample, more than 9.5% were seen once. This clonotype was recorded once. V was cut by 0 bases and J by 7 bases, with 9 bases left in between. Germline V gene data show CDR1 as KGHSH and CDR2 as LQKENI. The CDR3 is 13 residues long. The receptor comes from a female donor in good health. The chain recombines TRBV18 with TRBJ1-2; D may be TRBD1 (6 bases). Sequencing was done on a sample of PBMCs. This CDR3 is CASSPPGGGGYTF. The CDR3 DNA reads as TGTGCCAGCTCACCACCGGGGGGCGGTGGCTACACCTTC. The full variable domain, in which reference TRBV18 and TRBJ1-2 provide the parts outside the CDR3, is NAGVMQNPRHLVRRRGQEARLRCSPMKGHSHVYWYRQLPEEGLKFMVYLQKENIIDESGMPKERFSAEFPKEGPSILRIQQVVRGDSAAYFCASSPPGGGGYTFGSGTRLTVV.